This TCR beta chain was documented in a study of T cell repertoires in cytomegalovirus infection. Study details: Public TCR beta signatures provided an indication of both CMV infection and a matching HLA type.

TCRdb re-analysed the reads in MiXCR, keeping a single row per CDR3 protein. The profile covers about 300,000 distinct CDR3 sequences, with roughly a tenth appearing a single time and around 2.6% taken by the ten largest. The study, taken as a whole, reports: Carriers of CMV and the relevant HLA type were discriminated by public TCR beta frequency. HLA-C-restricted TCR beta clonotypes specific for CMV led the ex vivo response.

To note about this clonotype: The target antigen is unknown. The junction shows a germline mismatch at one end, possibly a read error.

The specimen sequenced was PBMCs. The TCR originated in a human donor in good health (CMV status not recorded). Some clones in this sample may be carry-over from other donors' samples.

CDR3 protein: CASNPGQVYGYIF. The CDR3 region has the DNA TGTGCCAGCAACCCGGGACAGGTATATGGCTACATCTTC. The chain joins TRBV7-9 to TRBJ1-2, with 8 nucleotides matching TRBD1. Per germline, CDR1 SEHNR and CDR2 FQNEAQ (reference sequence). This CDR3 has 13 residues.